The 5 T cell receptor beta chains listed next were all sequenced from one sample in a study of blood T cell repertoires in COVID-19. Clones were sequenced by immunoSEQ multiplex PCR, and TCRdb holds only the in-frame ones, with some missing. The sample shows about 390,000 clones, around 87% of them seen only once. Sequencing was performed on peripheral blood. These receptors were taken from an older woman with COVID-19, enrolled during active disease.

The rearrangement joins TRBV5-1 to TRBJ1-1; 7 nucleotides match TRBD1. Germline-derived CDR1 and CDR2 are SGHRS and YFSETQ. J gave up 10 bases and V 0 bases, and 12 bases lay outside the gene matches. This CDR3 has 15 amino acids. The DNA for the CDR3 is TGCGCCAGCAGCTTGGGCTACAGGGGCATCGATGGAGCTTTCTTT. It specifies CASSLGYRGIDGAFF. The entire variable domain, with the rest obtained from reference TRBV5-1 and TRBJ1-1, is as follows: KAGVTQTPRYLIKTRGQQVTLSCSPISGHRSVSWYQQTPGQGLQFLFEYFSETQRNKGNFPGRFSGRQFSNSRSEMNVSTLELGDSALYLCASSLGYRGIDGAFFGQGTRLTVV.

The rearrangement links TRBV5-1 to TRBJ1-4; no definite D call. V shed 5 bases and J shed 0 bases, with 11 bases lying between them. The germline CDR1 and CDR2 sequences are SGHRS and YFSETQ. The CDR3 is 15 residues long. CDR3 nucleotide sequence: TGCGCCAGCAGAGAATTAGTTGCAACTAATGAAAAACTGTTTTTT. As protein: CASRELVATNEKLFF.

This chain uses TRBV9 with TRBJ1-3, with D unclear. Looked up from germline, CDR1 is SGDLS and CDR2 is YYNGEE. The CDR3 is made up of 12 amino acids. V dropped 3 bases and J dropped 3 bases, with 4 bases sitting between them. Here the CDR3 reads CASSDIGNTIYF. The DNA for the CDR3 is TGTGCCAGCAGCGACATTGGAAACACCATATATTTT.

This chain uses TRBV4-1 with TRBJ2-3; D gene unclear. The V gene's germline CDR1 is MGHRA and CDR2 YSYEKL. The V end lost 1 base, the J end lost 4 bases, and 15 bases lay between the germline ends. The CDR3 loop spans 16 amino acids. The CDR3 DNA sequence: TGCGCCAGCAGCCAAGGAGTCGGAGATCTTGCAGATACGCAGTATTTT. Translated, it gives CASSQGVGDLADTQYF.

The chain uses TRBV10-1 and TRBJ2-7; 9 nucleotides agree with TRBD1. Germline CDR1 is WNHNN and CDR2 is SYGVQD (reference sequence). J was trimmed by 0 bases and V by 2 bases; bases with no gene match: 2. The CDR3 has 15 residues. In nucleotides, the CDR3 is TGCGCCAGCAGTGAGGGACAGGGGCACTCCTACGAGCAGTACTTC. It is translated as CASSEGQGHSYEQYF.